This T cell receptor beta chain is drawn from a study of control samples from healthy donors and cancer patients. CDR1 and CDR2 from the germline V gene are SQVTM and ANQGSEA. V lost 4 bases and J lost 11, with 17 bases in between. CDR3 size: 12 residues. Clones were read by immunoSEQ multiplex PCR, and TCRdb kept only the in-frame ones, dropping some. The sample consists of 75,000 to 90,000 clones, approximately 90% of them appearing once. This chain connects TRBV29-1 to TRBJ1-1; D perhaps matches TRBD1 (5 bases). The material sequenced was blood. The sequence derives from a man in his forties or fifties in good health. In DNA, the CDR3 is TGCAGCGTTGGGAATTACATAGGGGAGGCTTTCTTT. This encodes CSVGNYIGEAFF.